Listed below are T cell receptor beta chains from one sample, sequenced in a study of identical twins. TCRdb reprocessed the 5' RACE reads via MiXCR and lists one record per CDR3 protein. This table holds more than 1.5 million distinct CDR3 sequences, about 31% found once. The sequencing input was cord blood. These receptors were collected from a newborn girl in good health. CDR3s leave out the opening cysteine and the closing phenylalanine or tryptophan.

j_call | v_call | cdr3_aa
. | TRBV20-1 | SARDVGSGGYEQY
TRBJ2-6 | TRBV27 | ASSLRQWGRAPPGANVLT
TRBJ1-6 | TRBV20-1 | SARGDTPNSPLH
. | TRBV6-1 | ASRSAYDRVETQY
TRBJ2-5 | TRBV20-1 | SAALAGGKEQY
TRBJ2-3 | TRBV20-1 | SAERGVLLDTQY
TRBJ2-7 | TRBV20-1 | SASSGRNTYEQY
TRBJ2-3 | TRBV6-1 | ASRRGWRTGFTDTQY
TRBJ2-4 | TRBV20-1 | SARQFIAKNIQS
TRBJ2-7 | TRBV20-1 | SAAGTSPYEQY
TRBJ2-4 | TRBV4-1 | ASSSEQGWKNIQY
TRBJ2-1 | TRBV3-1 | ASSHTGLEDFNEQF
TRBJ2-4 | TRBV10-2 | ASSGTSGVVVYEHY
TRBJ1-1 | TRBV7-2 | ASSFSTGYTEAF
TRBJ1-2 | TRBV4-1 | ASSQGRNPNYGYT
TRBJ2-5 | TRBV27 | ASSKTRRVTY
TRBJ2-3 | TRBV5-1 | ASSAPDGLDTQY
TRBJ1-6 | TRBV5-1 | ASRKTGISYSYNSPLH
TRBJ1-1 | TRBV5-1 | ASSLRVGYLNTEAF
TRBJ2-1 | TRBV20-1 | SAGTVNEQF
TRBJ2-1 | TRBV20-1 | SAIENEQF
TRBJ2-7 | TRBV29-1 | SVGSYEQY
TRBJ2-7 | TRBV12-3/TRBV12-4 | ASSLRGQSSYEQY
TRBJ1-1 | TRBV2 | ASSEALLGRGGDTEAF
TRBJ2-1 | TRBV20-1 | SAGSRVGDEQF
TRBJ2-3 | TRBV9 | ASSVATGEWTDTQY
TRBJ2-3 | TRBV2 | AGSEGTAADTQY
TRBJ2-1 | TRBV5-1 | ASSLTSASYNEQF
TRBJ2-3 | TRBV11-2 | ASSLDVRLISTDTQY
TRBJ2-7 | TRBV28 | ASSLKASGGWIQYEQY
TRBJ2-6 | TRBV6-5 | ASSPDRAGANVLT
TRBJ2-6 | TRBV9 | ASPLSSFSGANVLT
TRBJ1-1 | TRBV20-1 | SAKWGNTEAF
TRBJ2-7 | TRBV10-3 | AISETQGVYEQY
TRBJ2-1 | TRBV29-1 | SVGRQGHNEQF
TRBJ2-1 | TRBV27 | ASSSLGRRLAGYNEQF
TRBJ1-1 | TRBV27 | ASVPGHVNTEAF
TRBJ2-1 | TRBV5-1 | ASSLDSIQGEQF
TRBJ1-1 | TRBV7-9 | ASSLREQGGTEAF
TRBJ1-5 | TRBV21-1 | ASRKRGGNQPQH
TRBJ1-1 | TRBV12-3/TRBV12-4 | ASRRGTGNTEAF
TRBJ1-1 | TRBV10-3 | AIRPDRTNTEAF
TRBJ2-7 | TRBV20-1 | SASEYEQY
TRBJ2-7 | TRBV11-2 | ASSSLSGYYEQY
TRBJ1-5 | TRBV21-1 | ASSRQPSNQPQH
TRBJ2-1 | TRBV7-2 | ASSFRQSNEQF
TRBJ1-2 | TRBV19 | ASSIGALGYT
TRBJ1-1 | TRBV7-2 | ASSLTRGGMNTEAF
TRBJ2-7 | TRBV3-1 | ASSQERWGGGTLPHYEQY
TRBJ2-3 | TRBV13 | ASSLGLRQTDTQY
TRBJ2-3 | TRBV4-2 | ASSQPFRADTQY
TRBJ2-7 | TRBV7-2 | ASSPRLVDYEQY
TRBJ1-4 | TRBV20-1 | SAPGPTTEKLF
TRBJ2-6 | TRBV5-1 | ASSFTGRNSGANVLT